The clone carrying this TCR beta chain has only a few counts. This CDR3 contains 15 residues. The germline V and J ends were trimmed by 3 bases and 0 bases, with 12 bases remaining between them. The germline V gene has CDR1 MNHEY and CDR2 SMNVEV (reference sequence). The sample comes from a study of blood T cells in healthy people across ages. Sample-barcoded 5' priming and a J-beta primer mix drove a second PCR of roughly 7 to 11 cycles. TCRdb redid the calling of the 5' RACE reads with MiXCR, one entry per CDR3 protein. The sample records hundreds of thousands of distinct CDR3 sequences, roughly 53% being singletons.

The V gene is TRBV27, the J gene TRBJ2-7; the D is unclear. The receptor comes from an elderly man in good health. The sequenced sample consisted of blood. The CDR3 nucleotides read TGTGCCAGCAGTTTGTCTGGCTCAACCTCCTACGAGCAGTACTTC. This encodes CASSLSGSTSYEQYF.